Presented here are 28 T cell receptor beta chains from one specimen sequenced in a study of cytomegalovirus exposure and HLA in healthy donors. Clones were read by immunoSEQ multiplex PCR, and TCRdb kept only the in-frame ones, dropping some. The sample consists of 200,000 to 300,000 clones, roughly 91% of them appearing once. Sequences were obtained from PBMCs. These receptors all come from a woman aged 30 to 39 in good health and CMV-seronegative.

This chain uses TRBV27 with TRBJ2-7; D is perhaps TRBD1 (5 bases). Germline V gives CDR1 MNHEY, CDR2 SMNVEV (reference sequence). V was pared by 5 bases and J by 11 bases, with 19 bases between. CDR3 size: 13 residues. Written as DNA, the CDR3 is TGTGCCAGCAGTCCTTACCTGACAGAGCTTAAGTACTTC. The encoded protein is CASSPYLTELKYF.

In DNA, the CDR3 is TGTGCCAGTAGTATAGCGGGTAGCGGGGTGGCAGAGACCCAGTACTTC. It is translated as CASSIAGSGVAETQYF. The rearrangement uses TRBV19 and TRBJ2-5, with 8 bases fitting TRBD2. Germline assignment: CDR1 LNHDA and CDR2 SQIVND (reference sequence). CDR3 length: 16 amino acids. V lost 1 base to trimming and J lost 4 bases; unmatched junction nucleotides: 8.

This clone was observed a handful of times. This chain links TRBV5-4 with TRBJ2-7, with D possibly being TRBD2 (6 bases). This CDR3 comprises 15 residues. V lost 1 base, J lost 0 bases, and 11 bases lay in between. Germline lookup yields CDR1 SGHNT and CDR2 YYREEE (reference sequence). The CDR3 bases are TGTGCCAGCAGCTTGAGTCCGGGAGCCTCCTACGAGCAGTACTTC. It yields the protein CASSLSPGASYEQYF.

The J gene is TRBJ2-7, the V gene TRBV11-3, with TRBD1 as a possible D gene (5 bases). Germline V gives CDR1 SGHNT, CDR2 YENEEA. Trimming cost V 1 base and J 0 bases, with 10 bases left between them. The CDR3 spans 15 residues. CDR3 amino acids: CASSLGRQSSYEQYF. DNA for the CDR3: TGTGCCAGCAGCTTAGGTCGACAGTCCTCCTACGAGCAGTACTTC.

The chain uses TRBV30 and TRBJ1-1, with a possible D match to TRBD1 (6 bases). CDR1 and CDR2 from the germline V gene are GTSNPN and SVGIG (reference sequence). V lost 4 bases and J 1 base, leaving 13 bases between the germline ends. This CDR3 region has 14 residues. CDR3 sequence: CAWTPGVRNTEAFF. In DNA, the CDR3 is TGTGCCTGGACACCAGGGGTCCGGAACACTGAAGCTTTCTTT.

The rearrangement uses TRBV28 and TRBJ2-3; maybe TRBD1 (6 bases). V lost 4 bases, J lost 6 bases, and 17 bases lay in between. CDR1 and CDR2 (germline): MDHEN, SYDVKM. The CDR3 loop spans 15 amino acids. As DNA, the CDR3 is TGTGCCAGCAGTTCAAAAGCGTGGGGGCGGGATACGCAGTATTTT. Translating it yields CASSSKAWGRDTQYF.

This clone was seen only once. The J gene is TRBJ2-3, the V gene TRBV6-5; D is perhaps TRBD1 or TRBD2 (5 bases each). Per the germline V gene, CDR1 is MNHEY and CDR2 is SVGAGI. There are 14 residues in the CDR3. V dropped 2 bases and J dropped 4 bases, with 10 bases sitting between them. CDR3 bases: TGTGCCAGCAGTTACGAGGGGCCCTCAGATACGCAGTATTTT. Protein product: CASSYEGPSDTQYF.

In its sample, this clone was seen once. J is TRBJ2-2 and V is TRBV4-2; D is perhaps TRBD2 (5 bases). The CDR3 covers 16 residues. CDR1 LGHNA and CDR2 YNFKEQ come from the germline V gene. Trimming took 1 base from V and 4 from J, leaving 13 bases between them. The CDR3 spells CASSQGALAGTGELFF. CDR3 DNA sequence: TGTGCCAGCAGCCAAGGGGCCCTAGCTGGCACCGGGGAGCTGTTTTTT.

This chain joins TRBV7-7 and TRBJ2-5, with D perhaps TRBD1 or TRBD2 (5 bases each). V lost 4 bases to trimming and J lost 7 bases, with 13 bases between them. The CDR3 has 13 amino acids. The germline V gene has CDR1 SSHAT and CDR2 FNYEAQ (reference sequence). This chain's CDR3 is CASSSRDGGTQYF. As DNA, the CDR3 is TGTGCCAGCAGCTCTAGGGACGGCGGGACCCAGTACTTC.

The chain links TRBV6-5 to TRBJ1-5; D may be TRBD1 (5 bases). V lost 2 bases to trimming and J lost 5 bases, with 13 bases between them. The CDR3 runs to 15 residues. The V gene's germline CDR1 is MNHEY and CDR2 SVGAGI. This CDR3 reads CASSYRRGSDQPQHF. CDR3 nucleotides: TGTGCCAGCAGTTACCGTAGGGGATCGGATCAGCCCCAGCATTTT.

V is TRBV18 and J is TRBJ2-5, with a possible D match to TRBD2 (6 bases). Germline V lookup: CDR1 KGHSH, CDR2 LQKENI. The CDR3 has 16 amino acids. V lost 6 bases, J lost 1 base, and 18 bases lay in between. Here the CDR3 DNA reads TGTGCCAGCTCCCTTTTGGGCGGGAACCCCCAAGAGACCCAGTACTTC. Protein sequence: CASSLLGGNPQETQYF. The variable domain in full, completed from reference TRBV18 and TRBJ2-5, reads NAGVMQNPRHLVRRRGQEARLRCSPMKGHSHVYWYRQLPEEGLKFMVYLQKENIIDESGMPKERFSAEFPKEGPSILRIQQVVRGDSAAYFCASSLLGGNPQETQYFGPGTRLLVL.

The V call is TRBV27, the J call TRBJ2-1; tentative D call: TRBD2 (6 bases). V lost 5 bases to trimming and J lost 7 bases, with 21 bases between them. The CDR3 sequence is 16 residues long. CDR1 MNHEY and CDR2 SMNVEV come from the germline V gene (reference sequence). This chain's CDR3 is CASSPGAYGSSNEQFF. The CDR3 coding sequence is TGTGCCAGCAGTCCTGGTGCGTACGGGAGTTCGAATGAGCAGTTCTTC.

The CDR3 spells CASSRRGFVVYEQYF. As DNA, the CDR3 is TGTGCCAGCAGTCGTAGGGGGTTTGTCGTCTACGAGCAGTACTTC. The chain employs TRBV28 and TRBJ2-7; D might be TRBD1 (6 bases). The CDR3 has 15 residues. V was trimmed by 5 bases and J by 3 bases, leaving 17 bases between them. Germline V gene data show CDR1 as MDHEN and CDR2 as SYDVKM.

The chain recombines TRBV28 with TRBJ2-7; possible D gene TRBD2, 7 bases. The V end was cut by 3 bases, the J end by 3 bases, with 15 bases between. The germline CDR1 and CDR2 sequences are MDHEN and SYDVKM. The CDR3 loop spans 15 amino acids. The CDR3 region is CASSFRGTNGYEQYF. The CDR3 nucleotides are TGTGCCAGCAGTTTTAGGGGGACTAACGGCTACGAGCAGTACTTC.

V gene TRBV18 combines with J gene TRBJ2-1, with TRBD2 as a possible D gene (6 bases). Germline V lookup: CDR1 KGHSH, CDR2 LQKENI. V was cut by 3 bases and J by 4 bases, with 13 bases left in between. The CDR3 is made up of 15 amino acids. The CDR3 nucleotides are TGTGCCAGCTCACCTGACGGGAGAAAGTACAATGAGCAGTTCTTC. This gives the protein CASSPDGRKYNEQFF. Looking up the rest from reference TRBV18 and TRBJ2-1 gives the full variable domain: NAGVMQNPRHLVRRRGQEARLRCSPMKGHSHVYWYRQLPEEGLKFMVYLQKENIIDESGMPKERFSAEFPKEGPSILRIQQVVRGDSAAYFCASSPDGRKYNEQFFGPGTRLTVL.

The chain recombines TRBV2 with TRBJ2-1; TRBD2 aligns across 14 bases. CDR3 length: 16 amino acids. The germline CDR1 and CDR2 sequences are SNHLY and FYNNEI. J gave up 6 bases and V 5 bases, and 6 bases lay outside the gene matches. Here the CDR3 reads CASSKTSGRAGNEQFF. The CDR3 DNA reads as TGTGCCAGCAGTAAGACTAGCGGGAGGGCCGGCAATGAGCAGTTCTTC.

Worth noting for this clone: Other DNA sequences in the sample encode the same CDR3. J is TRBJ1-1 and V is TRBV7-2, with unresolved D. The V gene's germline CDR1 is SGHTA and CDR2 FQGNSA. V lost 3 bases to trimming and J lost 1 base, with 9 bases between them. The CDR3 totals 14 residues. The CDR3 here is CASSLGGGNTEAFF. CDR3 bases: TGTGCCAGCAGCTTGGGTGGCGGGAACACTGAAGCTTTCTTT.

The chain is built from TRBV9 and TRBJ1-5; 7 bases fit TRBD1. CDR3 length equals 13 residues. The ends lost 2 bases at V and 7 bases at J; junction bases unmatched: 3. The V gene's germline CDR1 is SGDLS and CDR2 YYNGEE. The CDR3 spells CASSVGTAQPQHF. CDR3 nucleotide sequence: TGTGCCAGCAGCGTCGGGACAGCACAGCCCCAGCATTTT.

The V call is TRBV29-1, the J call TRBJ2-5; no firm D call. In germline, CDR1 is SQVTM, CDR2 ANQGSEA. This CDR3 is built from 14 residues. V gave up 5 bases and J gave up 1 base, with 14 bases separating them. The CDR3 loop is CSVRDRIPQETQYF. The CDR3 coding sequence is TGCAGCGTTCGAGACCGGATCCCCCAAGAGACCCAGTACTTC.

The chain is built from TRBV28 and TRBJ2-7; D ambiguous. Between the trimmed V and J ends, which lost 3 bases and 5 bases, there was a span of 11 bases. The CDR3 is 13 amino acids. Germline CDR1 reads MDHEN; CDR2 reads SYDVKM. The CDR3 here is CASSFRVADEQYF. The CDR3, as DNA: TGTGCCAGCAGTTTTCGGGTTGCCGACGAGCAGTACTTC.

J is TRBJ2-3 and V is TRBV7-9, with D uncertain. The CDR3 loop spans 14 amino acids. CDR1 and CDR2 (germline): SEHNR, FQNEAQ (reference sequence). Trimming shortened V by 4 bases and J by 1 base, and 9 bases separated the two germline ends. In DNA, the CDR3 is TGTGCCAGCAGCTACCCTGGCCGCACAGATACGCAGTATTTT. Its translation is CASSYPGRTDTQYF.

The rearrangement uses TRBV19 and TRBJ1-3, with D unresolved. The CDR3 is 15 amino acids. Per the germline V gene, CDR1 is LNHDA and CDR2 is SQIVND (reference sequence). V was cut by 4 bases and J by 3 bases, with 13 bases left in between. CDR3 sequence (DNA): TGTGCCAGTAGTACCGGGCTTCTGGGTGGAAACACCATATATTTT. This sequence encodes CASSTGLLGGNTIYF. The whole variable domain, filled in from reference TRBV19 and TRBJ1-3, reads DGGITQSPKYLFRKEGQNVTLSCEQNLNHDAMYWYRQDPGQGLRLIYYSQIVNDFQKGDIAEGYSVSREKKESFPLTVTSAQKNPTAFYLCASSTGLLGGNTIYFGEGSWLTVV.

The rearrangement links TRBV18 to TRBJ2-5; D not certain. The CDR3 is 12 amino acids. Per the germline V gene, CDR1 is KGHSH and CDR2 is LQKENI. V was shortened by 3 bases and J by 4 bases, with 6 bases between the two germline ends. CDR3 bases: TGTGCCAGCTCACCGGAAAGAGAGACCCAGTACTTC. Amino acid sequence: CASSPERETQYF. The full variable domain, in which reference TRBV18 and TRBJ2-5 provide the parts outside the CDR3, is NAGVMQNPRHLVRRRGQEARLRCSPMKGHSHVYWYRQLPEEGLKFMVYLQKENIIDESGMPKERFSAEFPKEGPSILRIQQVVRGDSAAYFCASSPERETQYFGPGTRLLVL.

This chain joins TRBV6-5 and TRBJ1-1, with D unclear. CDR1 is MNHEY, CDR2 SVGAGI, per germline. The CDR3 is 15 residues long. Trimming pared 0 bases from V and 2 bases from J, leaving 10 bases between. The CDR3 sequence: CASSYSGQANTEAFF. The CDR3 bases are TGTGCCAGCAGTTACTCCGGGCAGGCTAACACTGAAGCTTTCTTT.

The genes are TRBV11-2 and TRBJ2-1, with D hard to call. Trimming left V 5 bases short and J 2 bases short, with 16 bases between. Germline loops: CDR1 SGHAT, CDR2 FQNNGV. The CDR3 extends over 16 amino acids. The CDR3 region has the DNA TGTGCCAGCAGCCCAGAGCTACCCGGAACCTACAATGAGCAGTTCTTC. It specifies CASSPELPGTYNEQFF. The entire variable domain, with the rest obtained from reference TRBV11-2 and TRBJ2-1, is as follows: EAGVAQSPRYKIIEKRQSVAFWCNPISGHATLYWYQQILGQGPKLLIQFQNNGVVDDSQLPKDRFSAERLKGVDSTLKIQPAKLEDSAVYLCASSPELPGTYNEQFFGPGTRLTVL.

The chain recombines TRBV28 with TRBJ1-2; perhaps TRBD1 as D (5 bases). Germline V gene data show CDR1 as MDHEN and CDR2 as SYDVKM. CDR3 length: 13 amino acids. Trimming cost V 5 bases and J 6 bases, with 13 bases left between them. Written as DNA, the CDR3 is TGTGCCAGCAGTCCCCGGGGCCTAAATGGCTACACCTTC. This encodes CASSPRGLNGYTF.

The chain joins TRBV28 to TRBJ2-1; D unresolved. Germline V gene lookup returns CDR1 MDHEN and CDR2 SYDVKM. The CDR3 is 16 residues long. Trimming removed 6 bases at V and 8 bases at J, with 23 bases between. CDR3 in DNA: TGTGCCAGCAGACCCCAAGGCTGGAAGAGTGAAGATGAGCAGTTCTTC. Its translation: CASRPQGWKSEDEQFF.

The CDR3 DNA is TGTGCCAGCAGCTTGCATGATGGACTGGGTAGCACAGATACGCAGTATTTT. Residues: CASSLHDGLGSTDTQYF. The rearrangement uses TRBV5-8 and TRBJ2-3; the D gene is possibly TRBD2 (5 bases). This CDR3 spans 17 amino acids. Between the trimmed V and J ends, which lost 1 base and 0 bases, there was a span of 15 bases. Germline V lookup: CDR1 SGHTS, CDR2 YDEGEE.